The source of this TCR beta chain is a study of T cell responses to AZD1222 COVID-19 vaccine. To note about this clone: Its target is unknown.

Study findings and constraints: After two AZD1222 doses, spike-specific TCR breadth and depth rose versus day 0.

Assay used: immunoSEQ multiplex PCR; TCRdb lists only in-frame clones, some missing. In the table there are about 97,000 clones, roughly 89% of which are singletons. Trimming took 5 bases from V and 5 from J, leaving 15 bases between them. CDR3 length: 14 residues. Germline V CDR1 and CDR2: MDHEN, SYDVKM. Specimen: peripheral blood, collected on day 0 of AZD1222 vaccination. This TCR was sampled from an adult in good health. The V call is TRBV28, the J call TRBJ1-1; D gene uncertain. CDR3 residues: CASSHPHPTTEAFF. In DNA, the CDR3 is TGTGCCAGCAGTCATCCCCACCCGACTACTGAAGCTTTCTTT.